The 32 T cell receptor beta chains given below trace back to one sample, sequenced in a study of response to subunit inactivated influenza vaccine. TCRdb itself ran the RT-PCR reads through MiXCR, one entry per CDR3 protein. This sample has a few hundred thousand distinct CDR3 sequences, with 21% found just once. Source: PBMCs from blood, taken roughly 20 months after vaccination. The receptors derive from a man in his fifties or sixties who received an inactivated influenza vaccine.

CDR3 nucleotides: TGCAGCGTTGAAGTAATGCTAGCGGGACACACAGATACGCAGTATTTT. This gives the protein CSVEVMLAGHTDTQYF. The chain combines TRBV29-1 with TRBJ2-3; 9 bases fit TRBD2. This CDR3 comprises 16 residues. Germline lookup yields CDR1 SQVTM and CDR2 ANQGSEA. J gave up 2 bases and V 1 base, and 7 bases lay outside the gene matches.

V and J are TRBV12-3 or TRBV12-4 and TRBJ1-4; D gene uncertain. CDR3 length: 15 amino acids. V lost 4 bases and J 3 bases, leaving 12 bases between the germline ends. DNA of the CDR3: TGTGCCAGCAGTTCCGGGTCGCTACCTAATGAAAAACTGTTTTTT. This encodes CASSSGSLPNEKLFF.

The V gene is TRBV12-3 or TRBV12-4, the J gene TRBJ1-1, with a tentative D call TRBD1 (5 bases). The CDR3 is 14 amino acids. V lost 3 bases and J 1 base, leaving 9 bases between the germline ends. The CDR3 loop reads CASSFWTTNTEAFF. The CDR3 region has the DNA TGTGCCAGCAGTTTCTGGACAACGAACACTGAAGCTTTCTTT.

This chain connects TRBV5-1 to TRBJ2-7, with 8 bases identical to TRBD1. This CDR3 is 16 amino acids long. The V gene end was trimmed by 2 bases and the J gene end by 0 bases; junction bases not matched to a gene: 7. Germline V lookup: CDR1 SGHRS, CDR2 YFSETQ. The CDR3: CASSFWGQENSYEQYF. In DNA, the CDR3 is TGCGCCAGCAGCTTCTGGGGACAGGAAAACTCCTACGAGCAGTACTTC.

The CDR3 region has the DNA TGTGCCAGCAGCTTGTACGGGAACACCGGGGAGCTGTTTTTT. This sequence encodes CASSLYGNTGELFF. The J gene is TRBJ2-2, the V gene TRBV5-6, with unresolved D. Germline assignment: CDR1 SGHDT and CDR2 YYEEEE. V was clipped by 1 base and J by 1 base, with 5 bases between them. This CDR3 is 14 amino acids long.

The J gene is TRBJ2-7, the V gene TRBV6-5; 11 bases are a match to TRBD2. V shed 2 bases and J 2 bases; nucleotides not matched to a gene: 11. This CDR3 region has 18 residues. CDR1 is MNHEY and CDR2 is SVGAGI in the germline V gene. This CDR3 is CASSYGTSGHRGPYEQYF. In nucleotides, the CDR3 is TGTGCCAGCAGTTACGGGACTAGCGGCCACCGCGGCCCCTACGAGCAGTACTTC.

There are a few counts of this clonotype. The chain couples TRBV11-2 to TRBJ2-3, with 12 bases lining up with TRBD2. Trimming took 1 base from V and 2 from J; bases not matched to a gene: 7. The CDR3 length is 18 residues. Germline lookup yields CDR1 SGHAT and CDR2 FQNNGV. The CDR3 loop is CASSLVPTSGGPTDTQYF. For the CDR3, the DNA is TGTGCCAGCAGCTTAGTCCCGACTAGCGGGGGCCCCACAGATACGCAGTATTTT.

CDR3 sequence reads: CASSLANPPQETQYF. The CDR3 DNA is TGCGCCAGCAGCTTGGCCAACCCGCCCCAAGAGACCCAGTACTTC. The chain carries TRBV5-1 and TRBJ2-5; D remains ambiguous. This CDR3 comprises 15 residues. CDR1 is SGHRS, CDR2 YFSETQ, per germline. V lost 0 bases, J lost 1 base, and 10 bases lay in between.

This clonotype was counted between two and nine times. The chain joins TRBV4-3 to TRBJ1-1; maybe TRBD1 (5 bases). With 0 bases removed from V and 11 bases from J, the gap between germline ends came to 16 bases. Germline V gene lookup returns CDR1 LGHNA and CDR2 YSLEER. This CDR3 spans 14 amino acids. The CDR3 loop is CASSQDWGTGVAFF. Written as DNA, the CDR3 is TGCGCCAGCAGCCAAGATTGGGGGACGGGGGTGGCTTTCTTT.

Only a few counts were recorded for this clonotype. The chain has TRBV6-1 and TRBJ1-3; D is ambiguous. Germline assignment: CDR1 MNHNS and CDR2 SASEGT. This CDR3 has 16 residues. The V end was cut by 5 bases, the J end by 1 base, with 15 bases between. The CDR3 DNA reads TGTGCCAGCAGTCCTGACTTGGGAGAATCTGGAAACACCATATATTTT. It is translated as CASSPDLGESGNTIYF.

This clonotype was counted only a few times. V usage is TRBV24-1 and J usage is TRBJ1-1; no clear D. Germline-derived CDR1 and CDR2 are KGHDR and SFDVKD. Trimming shortened V by 7 bases and J by 2 bases, and 13 bases separated the two germline ends. The CDR3 runs 14 residues. The CDR3 DNA is TGTGCCACCAGAGAGAATGGAAAAAACACTGAAGCTTTCTTT. Translated, it gives CATRENGKNTEAFF.

This clonotype showed up just a few times. J is TRBJ1-1 and V is TRBV4-3; perhaps TRBD1 as D (5 bases). Germline V gene data show CDR1 as LGHNA and CDR2 as YSLEER. This CDR3 region has 15 residues. Trimming stripped 0 bases from V and 9 bases from J, with 17 bases between. This CDR3 reads CASSQDVNNGGKAFF. The CDR3 DNA reads as TGCGCCAGCAGCCAAGATGTAAACAACGGGGGGAAAGCTTTCTTT.

There are a few counts of this clonotype. V and J are TRBV15 and TRBJ1-6; 10 bases agree with TRBD1. The germline CDR1 and CDR2 sequences are LNHNV and YYDKDF (reference sequence). The CDR3 has 13 amino acids. V lost 5 bases to trimming and J lost 10 bases; unmatched junction nucleotides: 2. Here the CDR3 DNA reads TGTGCCACCAGCGGGACAGGGGAATCACCCCTCCACTTT. It codes for CATSGTGESPLHF.

This clonotype was counted a few times. This chain connects TRBV5-1 to TRBJ1-3; D remains ambiguous. Germline loops: CDR1 SGHRS, CDR2 YFSETQ. The CDR3 length is 15 residues. V dropped 2 bases and J dropped 0 bases, with 9 bases sitting between them. The CDR3 sequence is CASSLSEFSGNTIYF. Written as DNA, the CDR3 is TGCGCCAGCAGCTTATCAGAGTTCTCTGGAAACACCATATATTTT.

This clonotype has just a few counts. The chain carries TRBV5-1 and TRBJ2-1; D ambiguous. CDR1 and CDR2 (germline): SGHRS, YFSETQ. V was cut by 5 bases and J by 0 bases, with 15 bases left in between. The CDR3 extends over 16 amino acids. The CDR3 loop reads CASRQTFSSSYNEQFF. For the CDR3, the DNA is TGCGCCAGCAGACAGACATTTTCGAGCTCCTACAATGAGCAGTTCTTC.

The gene calls are TRBV7-9 and TRBJ1-4, with D hard to call. V gave up 1 base and J gave up 8 bases, with 11 bases separating them. The CDR3 covers 14 residues. Germline lookup yields CDR1 SEHNR and CDR2 FQNEAQ (reference sequence). The CDR3 coding sequence is TGTGCCAGCAGCTTAGGGGTTCCACCCGAAAAACTGTTTTTT. Amino acids: CASSLGVPPEKLFF.

The sample holds a few counts of this clonotype. The CDR3 bases are TGTGCCACCAGCAGAGATTCTGGGGAGACCCAGTACTTC. Translating gives CATSRDSGETQYF. The chain couples TRBV15 to TRBJ2-5; D uncertain. Germline CDR1 reads LNHNV; CDR2 reads YYDKDF (reference sequence). The V end lost 0 bases, the J end lost 5 bases, and 7 bases lay between the germline ends. This CDR3 is 13 amino acids long. The whole variable domain, remainder taken from reference TRBV15 and TRBJ2-5, is DAMVIQNPRYQVTQFGKPVTLSCSQTLNHNVMYWYQQKSSQAPKLLFHYYDKDFNNEADTPDNFQSRRPNTSFCFLDIRSPGLGDTAMYLCATSRDSGETQYFGPGTRLLVL.

A few counts support this clonotype. V is TRBV10-3 and J is TRBJ2-5; TRBD2 might be the D (5 bases). The V end lost 0 bases, the J end lost 2 bases, and 16 bases lay between the germline ends. CDR1 and CDR2 from the germline V gene are ENHRY and SYGVKD. There are 17 residues in the CDR3. The CDR3 DNA reads TGTGCCATCAGTGAGTCGGGGAGACCTTCCTATCAAGAGACCCAGTACTTC. Its translation is CAISESGRPSYQETQYF.

The rearrangement links TRBV5-1 to TRBJ2-1; the D gene is possibly TRBD2 (6 bases). Germline values: CDR1 SGHRS, CDR2 YFSETQ. Trimming took 3 bases from V and 7 from J, leaving 17 bases between them. The CDR3 runs to 15 residues. CDR3 sequence reads: CASSSSAGMANEQFF. Written as DNA, the CDR3 is TGCGCCAGCAGCTCCTCGGCGGGGATGGCGAATGAGCAGTTCTTC.

The gene calls are TRBV7-7 and TRBJ2-5; no clear D gene. The ends were cut back, 5 bases at V and 5 bases at J, with 12 bases in the middle. The CDR3 totals 13 residues. CDR1 is SSHAT and CDR2 is FNYEAQ in the germline V gene (reference sequence). This CDR3 reads CASSLGILETQYF. CDR3 DNA sequence: TGTGCCAGCAGCCTAGGGATTTTGGAGACCCAGTACTTC.

V gene TRBV25-1 combines with J gene TRBJ2-1; 10 nucleotides match TRBD1. CDR1 is MGHDK, CDR2 SYGVNS, per germline. CDR3 length: 15 residues. V shed 4 bases, J shed 6 bases, and the junction held 6 bases outside the gene matches. Here the CDR3 reads CASSGGQGIFNEQFF. In nucleotides, the CDR3 is TGTGCCAGCAGTGGGGGACAGGGGATCTTCAATGAGCAGTTCTTC.

This clonotype appeared many times. This chain connects TRBV10-3 to TRBJ2-2; unclear D gene. The CDR3 contains 13 residues. Germline loops: CDR1 ENHRY, CDR2 SYGVKD. Trimming pared 3 bases from V and 6 bases from J, leaving 8 bases between. The CDR3, as DNA: TGTGCCATCAGTGAACGTGGTCCCGGGGAGCTGTTTTTT. The encoded protein is CAISERGPGELFF.

This clonotype was counted between two and nine times. This CDR3 reads CASSLGGLGTRGEQFF. CDR3 bases: TGTGCCAGCAGCTTAGGGGGGCTAGGGACCCGCGGTGAGCAGTTCTTC. The chain combines TRBV11-2 with TRBJ2-1; D may be TRBD1 (6 bases). The CDR3 sequence is 16 residues long. Trimming shortened V by 1 base and J by 9 bases, and 19 bases separated the two germline ends. Looked up from germline, CDR1 is SGHAT and CDR2 is FQNNGV.

The sample holds many counts of this clonotype. The chain employs TRBV12-3 or TRBV12-4 and TRBJ1-6; D gene unclear. This CDR3 has 16 residues. Trimming pared 5 bases from V and 8 bases from J, leaving 19 bases between. The CDR3 protein is CASSGYPPGVDSPLHF. In nucleotides, the CDR3 is TGTGCCAGCAGTGGTTATCCACCCGGGGTGGATTCACCCCTCCACTTT.

This clonotype was seen a few times. The chain employs TRBV7-6 and TRBJ1-1; D is ambiguous. CDR1 and CDR2 from the germline V gene are SGHVS and FNYEAQ. This CDR3 comprises 14 residues. V gave up 3 bases and J gave up 1 base, with 9 bases separating them. CDR3 bases: TGTGCCAGCAGCTTTGGCGGATGGAACACTGAAGCTTTCTTT. Protein sequence: CASSFGGWNTEAFF.

This clonotype occurred a few times. V usage is TRBV3-1 and J usage is TRBJ1-2; D perhaps matches TRBD1 (6 bases). The CDR3 has 14 residues. Germline V gives CDR1 LGHDT, CDR2 YNNKEL (reference sequence). Trimming removed 0 bases at V and 7 bases at J, with 12 bases between. The CDR3 DNA reads TGTGCCAGCAGCCAAGAAGTCAGGGGTTCTGGCTACACCTTC. Translating it yields CASSQEVRGSGYTF.

The rearrangement joins TRBV13 to TRBJ1-1; D is ambiguous. Germline assignment: CDR1 PRHDT and CDR2 FYEKMQ (reference sequence). The CDR3 spans 15 residues. V lost 0 bases, J lost 3 bases, and 11 bases lay in between. Here the CDR3 DNA reads TGTGCCAGCAGCTTAGGCCGGCAAGTTTACACTGAAGCTTTCTTT. Translation: CASSLGRQVYTEAFF.

This clonotype has a handful of counts. This sequence joins TRBV28 and TRBJ2-1, with D uncertain. V was clipped by 5 bases and J by 6 bases, with 8 bases between them. The CDR3 totals 12 residues. Germline values: CDR1 MDHEN, CDR2 SYDVKM. The CDR3, as DNA: TGTGCCAGCAGTAACTGGATCAATGAGCAGTTCTTC. Encoded protein: CASSNWINEQFF.

The rearrangement joins TRBV20-1 to TRBJ2-7; a weak D match, TRBD2 (6 bases). The CDR3 covers 14 residues. Germline values: CDR1 DFQATT, CDR2 SNEGSKA (reference sequence). V shed 6 bases and J shed 8 bases, with 23 bases lying between them. The DNA of the CDR3 is TGCAGTGCCCTACTCCGGGACTGGGGGAAAAAGCAGTACTTC. Protein: CSALLRDWGKKQYF.

The chain combines TRBV7-6 with TRBJ2-2; possible D gene TRBD1, 6 bases. Deletions cut 1 base from V and 1 base from J, with 7 bases between. Looked up from germline, CDR1 is SGHVS and CDR2 is FNYEAQ. The CDR3 length is 15 residues. Here the CDR3 DNA reads TGTGCCAGCAGCTTAGGAGGGGGGAACACCGGGGAGCTGTTTTTT. Translated: CASSLGGGNTGELFF. Complete variable domain (other parts from reference TRBV7-6 and TRBJ2-2): GAGVSQSPRYKVTKRGQDVALRCDPISGHVSLYWYRQALGQGPEFLTYFNYEAQQDKSGLPNDRFSAERPEGSISTLTIQRTEQRDSAMYRCASSLGGGNTGELFFGEGSRLTVL.

This clonotype has more than one count but fewer than ten. The rearrangement joins TRBV21-1 to TRBJ1-3. TRBV21-1 is classified as a pseudogene. This CDR3 region has 14 residues. The CDR3 is CASSKDNSGNTIYF. DNA of the CDR3: TGTGCCAGCAGCAAAGACAACTCTGGAAACACCATATATTTT.

The rearrangement links TRBV7-9 to TRBJ1-1; D unclear. Germline values: CDR1 SEHNR, CDR2 FQNEAQ (reference sequence). Trimming pared 1 base from V and 10 bases from J, leaving 16 bases between. The CDR3 is 14 residues long. CDR3 DNA: TGTGCCAGCAGCTTAGTCTCGAAGGGAGTCAGAGCTTTCTTT. Its translation: CASSLVSKGVRAFF.